Presented here are 10 T cell receptor beta chains from one specimen sequenced in a study of control samples from healthy donors and cancer patients. TCRdb's copy holds only in-frame clones and misses some; the assay was immunoSEQ multiplex PCR. The sample has 75,000 to 90,000 clones, about 91% seen once. The specimen sequenced was blood. The receptors originated from a man aged 50 or older in good health.

The V and J genes are TRBV19 and TRBJ2-2; D perhaps matches TRBD2 (6 bases). The V gene's germline CDR1 is LNHDA and CDR2 SQIVND (reference sequence). The V gene lost 9 bases and the J gene lost 7 bases, with 15 bases spanning the gap. The CDR3 runs 13 residues. This CDR3 reads CASCGDFGGELFF. For the CDR3, the DNA is TGTGCCAGCTGCGGGGATTTCGGCGGGGAGCTGTTTTTT.

The V gene is TRBV5-6, the J gene TRBJ1-2, with a possible D match to TRBD1 (5 bases). V dropped 1 base and J dropped 6 bases, with 7 bases sitting between them. The CDR3 has 12 residues. Germline CDR1 SGHDT, CDR2 YYEEEE. The CDR3 sequence: CASSLRGDGYTF. The DNA for the CDR3 is TGTGCCAGCAGCTTGAGGGGAGATGGCTACACCTTC.

The chain is built from TRBV5-1 and TRBJ1-1; 8 bases fit TRBD1. The junction had 2 bases not matched to a gene; V was cut back by 0 bases and J by 4 bases. The CDR3 covers 14 residues. Germline CDR1 is SGHRS and CDR2 is YFSETQ. CDR3 coding DNA: TGCGCCAGCAGCTTGGGACAGGGGAGCACTGAAGCTTTCTTT. Encoded protein: CASSLGQGSTEAFF.

The CDR3 protein is CAISYVQGDTDTQYF. The CDR3 coding sequence is TGTGCCATCTCCTACGTCCAGGGGGATACAGATACGCAGTATTTT. The chain has TRBV10-3 and TRBJ2-3, with 7 nucleotides matching TRBD1. The CDR3 runs 15 residues. Germline assignment: CDR1 ENHRY and CDR2 SYGVKD. J lost 3 bases, V lost 8 bases, and 11 bases had no gene match.

The J gene is TRBJ1-2, the V gene TRBV5-8; D is perhaps TRBD1 (6 bases). The V gene's germline CDR1 is SGHTS and CDR2 YDEGEE. This CDR3 contains 14 residues. The V end was cut by 3 bases, the J end by 4 bases, with 13 bases between. CDR3 DNA sequence: TGTGCCAGCAGCTATGCGGGGGCGGTCTATGGCTACACCTTC. This translates into CASSYAGAVYGYTF.

This chain connects TRBV7-7 to TRBJ2-2; D is unclear. Germline-derived CDR1 and CDR2 are SSHAT and FNYEAQ (reference sequence). CDR3 length: 16 residues. Between the trimmed V and J ends, which lost 5 bases and 0 bases, there was a span of 13 bases. The CDR3 region is CASSPLQGTNTGELFF. The CDR3 bases are TGTGCCAGCAGCCCCTTACAAGGAACGAACACCGGGGAGCTGTTTTTT.

The genes are TRBV6-5 and TRBJ1-5; D ambiguous. The CDR3 extends over 14 amino acids. V shed 0 bases and J shed 2 bases, with 5 bases lying between them. In germline, CDR1 is MNHEY, CDR2 SVGAGI. The CDR3 here is CASSYSIGNQPQHF. CDR3 nucleotide sequence: TGTGCCAGCAGTTACTCGATCGGCAATCAGCCCCAGCATTTT.

V gene TRBV4-1 combines with J gene TRBJ2-7; 7 nucleotides align to TRBD1. CDR3 length: 15 residues. Germline loops: CDR1 MGHRA, CDR2 YSYEKL. V shed 2 bases, J shed 4 bases, and the junction held 8 bases outside the gene matches. The CDR3 loop is CASSQHRDRAYEQYF. The CDR3 DNA reads TGCGCCAGCAGCCAACACCGGGACAGAGCATACGAGCAGTACTTC.

The V call is TRBV24-1, the J call TRBJ2-3; 8 bases fit TRBD1. J was trimmed by 10 bases and V by 4 bases; bases with no gene match: 6. Germline assignment: CDR1 KGHDR and CDR2 SFDVKD. The CDR3 runs to 13 residues. The CDR3 protein is CATSEDRDRAQYF. The CDR3 nucleotides are TGTGCCACCAGTGAGGACAGGGATCGGGCGCAGTATTTT.

This chain links TRBV10-1 with TRBJ1-5, with TRBD1 as a possible D gene (5 bases). The CDR3 runs to 19 residues. Looked up from germline, CDR1 is WNHNN and CDR2 is SYGVQD (reference sequence). Trimming stripped 3 bases from V and 5 bases from J, with 26 bases between. CDR3 protein: CASSDDPARRWGVYQPQHF. The CDR3 nucleotides are TGCGCCAGCAGTGATGACCCCGCCCGGCGATGGGGCGTTTATCAGCCCCAGCATTTT.